This T cell receptor (beta chain) was found in a study of T cells after yellow fever vaccination. 5'RACE template switching added a universal primer site and UMIs to TCR cDNA. TCRdb fed the 5' RACE reads into MiXCR, producing one record per CDR3 protein. The sample yields 300,000 or so distinct CDR3 sequences, approximately 8% seen once. This clonotype was recorded many times. Its specificity is unknown. Study-level findings and limits: The booster response re-showed most primary clones: 96% CD4, 88% CD8.

This CDR3 contains 13 residues. Germline assignment: CDR1 SGHDN and CDR2 FVKESK. Trimming stripped 4 bases from V and 6 bases from J, with 13 bases between. The chain has TRBV14 and TRBJ2-7, with D hard to call. Sequencing was performed on CD4+ T cells sorted from PBMCs, taken 5 days after the yellow fever booster vaccination. The sequence derives from a man between 18 and 35 years old who received the YFV17D yellow fever vaccine. The CDR3: CASSREPGREQYF. CDR3 DNA sequence: TGTGCCAGCAGCCGAGAGCCCGGTCGCGAGCAGTACTTC.